This T cell receptor beta chain was found in a study of OX40 agonist ivuxolimab in advanced cancers. About the research overall: The study treated patients with ivuxolimab, an agonistic anti-OX40 (CD134) antibody. Of the participants, around 43% had some prior anti-PD-1, anti-PD-L1 or anti-CTLA-4 therapy, which was allowed.

Sequencing was performed with immunoSEQ multiplex PCR; in TCRdb, only in-frame clones are kept and a portion is missing. The sample lists about 69,000 clones, around 89% occurring once. The germline V and J ends were trimmed by 2 bases and 12 bases, with 23 bases remaining between them. The CDR3 is 16 amino acids. The germline gives CDR1 SGDLS, CDR2 YYNGEE. This sequence was found in an adult with an advanced solid tumor such as melanoma, head and neck, liver or kidney cancer. The sample in question was CD4+ or CD8+ T cells sorted from blood, obtained in a trial of the OX40 agonist ivuxolimab. V and J are TRBV9 and TRBJ1-4, with D tentatively TRBD1 (5 bases). DNA for the CDR3: TGTGCCAGCAGCGTTGAGAGGGGTATCGGTAATGAGGAACTGTTTTTT. Translating gives CASSVERGIGNEELFF.